This entry lists 20 T cell receptor beta chains sequenced from one sample in a study of siplizumab effects on memory and regulatory T cells. Using immunoSEQ multiplex PCR, the repertoire was profiled, and TCRdb retains in-frame clones only, with some absent. The sample has more than 70,000 clones, 95% seen once. The material sequenced was CD8+ T cells sorted from blood. The receptors shown here come from a human donor in good health.

The chain has TRBV5-1 and TRBJ2-5; 7 nucleotides align to TRBD1. The CDR3 runs to 15 residues. The V gene end was trimmed by 4 bases and the J gene end by 5 bases; junction bases not matched to a gene: 11. Germline V gene sequence: CDR1 SGHRS, CDR2 YFSETQ. CDR3 in amino acids: CASSPGTADTETQYF. CDR3 coding DNA: TGCGCCAGCAGCCCCGGGACAGCCGATACGGAGACCCAGTACTTC. Filled out from reference TRBV5-1 and TRBJ2-5, the complete variable domain reads KAGVTQTPRYLIKTRGQQVTLSCSPISGHRSVSWYQQTPGQGLQFLFEYFSETQRNKGNFPGRFSGRQFSNSRSEMNVSTLELGDSALYLCASSPGTADTETQYFGPGTRLLVL.

This sequence joins TRBV2 and TRBJ2-7; TRBD1 aligns across 9 bases. Germline V gene sequence: CDR1 SNHLY, CDR2 FYNNEI. CDR3 size: 15 residues. V lost 6 bases and J lost 4; bases outside the gene matches: 10. The CDR3 is CASRVPGQGGYEQYF. The CDR3 DNA follows: TGTGCCAGCAGGGTACCGGGACAGGGTGGGTACGAGCAGTACTTC.

The chain carries TRBV6-5 and TRBJ2-7; 9 nucleotides match TRBD2. CDR3 size: 13 residues. With V trimmed by 6 bases and J by 3 bases, 3 bases remained unmatched. CDR1 and CDR2 (germline): MNHEY, SVGAGI. For the CDR3, the DNA is TGTGCCAGCAGACTAGCGGGCTACTACGAGCAGTACTTC. Translated, it gives CASRLAGYYEQYF.

This chain uses TRBV6-1 with TRBJ1-2; D gene ambiguous. Germline V gives CDR1 MNHNS, CDR2 SASEGT. V lost 2 bases and J 3 bases, leaving 7 bases between the germline ends. The CDR3 runs 13 residues. This chain's CDR3 is CASSESRYYGYTF. Here the CDR3 DNA reads TGTGCCAGCAGTGAATCGAGATACTATGGCTACACCTTC.

The V and J genes are TRBV7-2 and TRBJ1-4; D might be TRBD1 (5 bases). The CDR3 spans 15 residues. Germline V gene lookup returns CDR1 SGHTA and CDR2 FQGNSA. Trimming stripped 1 base from V and 7 bases from J, with 13 bases between. The CDR3 sequence: CASSLVMGPSEKLFF. The CDR3 region has the DNA TGTGCCAGCAGCTTAGTGATGGGACCCAGTGAAAAACTGTTTTTT.

The gene calls are TRBV25-1 and TRBJ2-1; D is unclear. The CDR3 loop spans 15 amino acids. Germline-derived CDR1 and CDR2 are MGHDK and SYGVNS. Trimming removed 3 bases from V and 2 bases from J, with 11 bases in between. The CDR3 region is CASSDKHGPYNEQFF. Written as DNA, the CDR3 is TGTGCCAGCAGTGACAAGCATGGCCCCTACAATGAGCAGTTCTTC.

This clone was counted a single time. The chain is built from TRBV29-1 and TRBJ1-2, with TRBD1 matching 9 bases. The germline gives CDR1 SQVTM, CDR2 ANQGSEA. V lost 5 bases, J lost 5 bases, and 6 bases stayed unmatched. This CDR3 is built from 13 residues. The chain's CDR3 is CSVPAGTGYGYTF. In nucleotides, the CDR3 is TGCAGCGTTCCAGCCGGGACAGGGTATGGCTACACCTTC.

This clone was picked up one time. This rearrangement joins TRBV11-2 to TRBJ2-1; D is ambiguous. Trimming took off 2 bases at V and 3 bases at J, with 8 bases between the two ends. Looked up from germline, CDR1 is SGHAT and CDR2 is FQNNGV. The CDR3 is 14 amino acids. CDR3 sequence: CASSLLADYNEQFF. In nucleotides, the CDR3 is TGTGCCAGCAGCTTACTCGCAGACTACAATGAGCAGTTCTTC.

The chain employs TRBV6-6 and TRBJ2-7; 9 bases fit TRBD2. The CDR3 totals 12 residues. Germline V lookup: CDR1 MNHNY, CDR2 SVGAGI (reference sequence). The V segment lost 4 bases and the J segment 7 bases; nucleotides outside the gene matches: 2. CDR3 loop: CASSLSGGEQYF. The CDR3 DNA follows: TGTGCCAGCAGTTTGAGCGGGGGGGAGCAGTACTTC.

The V gene is TRBV9, the J gene TRBJ2-5; D gene ambiguous. There are 14 residues in the CDR3. Per germline, CDR1 SGDLS and CDR2 YYNGEE. Between the trimmed V and J ends, which lost 0 bases and 4 bases, there was a span of 10 bases. The CDR3 DNA sequence: TGTGCCAGCAGCGTAGAGGACGGCTCAGAGACCCAGTACTTC. This gives the protein CASSVEDGSETQYF.

This clone was seen just once. The rearrangement uses TRBV5-4 and TRBJ1-3; no clear D. Germline CDR1 reads SGHNT; CDR2 reads YYREEE (reference sequence). The length of the CDR3 is 13 residues. Trimming took off 1 base at V and 4 bases at J, with 6 bases between the two ends. CDR3 nucleotides: TGTGCCAGCAGCTTGTTCGGGGGAAACACCATATATTTT. Its protein product is CASSLFGGNTIYF.

The chain carries TRBV5-8 and TRBJ2-5; D unresolved. V was pared by 0 bases and J by 9 bases, with 9 bases between. Germline lookup yields CDR1 SGHTS and CDR2 YDEGEE. CDR3 length: 12 residues. CDR3 coding DNA: TGTGCCAGCAGCTTGGGTCGGGCGGCCCAGTACTTC. This sequence encodes CASSLGRAAQYF. Looking up the rest from reference TRBV5-8 and TRBJ2-5 gives the full variable domain: EAGVTQSPTHLIKTRGQQATLRCSPISGHTSVYWYQQALGLGLQFLLWYDEGEERNRGNFPPRFSGRQFPNYSSELNVNALELEDSALYLCASSLGRAAQYFGPGTRLLVL.

The J gene is TRBJ2-7, the V gene TRBV5-1, with 9 positions matching TRBD1. The germline V gene has CDR1 SGHRS and CDR2 YFSETQ. The CDR3 is 15 amino acids. V lost 4 bases to trimming and J lost 4 bases; unmatched junction nucleotides: 9. The CDR3 protein is CASSDPGQGLYEQYF. The CDR3 bases are TGCGCCAGCAGCGACCCGGGACAGGGACTTTACGAGCAGTACTTC.

The chain has TRBV27 and TRBJ2-7; D is perhaps TRBD1 (5 bases). V gave up 4 bases and J gave up 0 bases, with 10 bases separating them. The V gene's germline CDR1 is MNHEY and CDR2 SMNVEV (reference sequence). The CDR3 consists of 14 residues. Here the CDR3 DNA reads TGTGCCAGCAGTTACGACAGAAACTCCTACGAGCAGTACTTC. It specifies CASSYDRNSYEQYF.

V usage is TRBV7-9 and J usage is TRBJ2-5, with 7 nucleotides matching TRBD1. The length of the CDR3 is 16 residues. V shed 1 base and J 5 bases; nucleotides not matched to a gene: 10. The germline gives CDR1 SEHNR, CDR2 FQNEAQ (reference sequence). The CDR3 reads CASSLGVTGKGETQYF. For the CDR3, the DNA is TGTGCCAGCAGCTTAGGAGTGACAGGGAAGGGTGAGACCCAGTACTTC.

Worth noting for this clone: In the same sample, other DNA sequences code for this CDR3. This chain uses TRBV9 with TRBJ1-4; no clear D gene. CDR1 is SGDLS and CDR2 is YYNGEE in the germline V gene. The CDR3 is made up of 15 amino acids. The ends were cut back, 0 bases at V and 5 bases at J, with 11 bases in the middle. CDR3: CASSVGGSLNEKLFF. The CDR3 bases are TGTGCCAGCAGCGTAGGAGGCAGCTTAAATGAAAAACTGTTTTTT.

The chain links TRBV2 to TRBJ2-3; 8 bases agree with TRBD2. The germline V gene has CDR1 SNHLY and CDR2 FYNNEI. The ends lost 6 bases at V and 7 bases at J; junction bases unmatched: 9. The CDR3 has 14 amino acids. The CDR3 protein is CASRGGGRINTQYF. CDR3 sequence (DNA): TGTGCCAGCAGGGGGGGCGGGAGGATAAATACGCAGTATTTT.

The chain is built from TRBV14 and TRBJ2-7; D ambiguous. Deletions cut 4 bases from V and 2 bases from J, with 18 bases between. Germline CDR1 SGHDN, CDR2 FVKESK. The length of the CDR3 is 16 residues. The CDR3 protein is CASSPSLEQIPYEQYF. CDR3 DNA sequence: TGTGCCAGCAGCCCCTCGTTAGAACAGATACCCTACGAGCAGTACTTC.

The chain recombines TRBV19 with TRBJ2-1; 8 bases are shared with TRBD2. CDR3 size: 15 residues. Germline-derived CDR1 and CDR2 are LNHDA and SQIVND (reference sequence). V gave up 5 bases and J gave up 1 base; unmatched junction bases: 4. In nucleotides, the CDR3 is TGTGCCAGTAGTTTCACTAGCGGTTCCTACAATGAGCAGTTCTTC. It yields the protein CASSFTSGSYNEQFF.

The J gene is TRBJ2-7, the V gene TRBV18; tentative D call: TRBD1 (6 bases). The length of the CDR3 is 16 residues. Germline values: CDR1 KGHSH, CDR2 LQKENI. V dropped 0 bases and J dropped 5 bases, with 17 bases sitting between them. The CDR3: CASSPPGQIFSHEQYF. The CDR3 DNA reads as TGTGCCAGCTCACCACCTGGACAGATTTTTTCCCACGAGCAGTACTTC.